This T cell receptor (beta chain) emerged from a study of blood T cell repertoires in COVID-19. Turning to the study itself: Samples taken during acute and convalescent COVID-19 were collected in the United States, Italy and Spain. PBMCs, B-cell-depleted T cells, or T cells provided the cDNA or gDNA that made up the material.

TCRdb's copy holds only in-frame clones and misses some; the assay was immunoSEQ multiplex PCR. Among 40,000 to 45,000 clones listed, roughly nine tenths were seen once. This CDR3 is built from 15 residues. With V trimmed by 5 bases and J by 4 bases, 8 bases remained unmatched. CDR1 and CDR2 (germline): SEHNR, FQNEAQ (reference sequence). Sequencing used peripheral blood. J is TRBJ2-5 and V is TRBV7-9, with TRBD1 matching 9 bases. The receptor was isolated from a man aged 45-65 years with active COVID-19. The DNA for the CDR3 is TGTGCCAGCAGCCTTCCGGGACAGGGAGGAGAGACCCAGTACTTC. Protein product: CASSLPGQGGETQYF.